This T cell receptor beta chain was documented in a study of T-cell reconstitution after alpha-beta-depleted transplantation in children. Germline values: CDR1 KGHDR, CDR2 SFDVKD. The CDR3 consists of 15 residues. The junction had 5 bases not matched to a gene; V was cut back by 2 bases and J by 5 bases. This clonotype has more than one count but fewer than ten. Unique molecular identifiers were built into the TCRbeta library. From the PCR reads, TCRdb called clonotypes with MiXCR, one entry per CDR3 protein. Of about 610,000 distinct CDR3 sequences listed, about 10% were seen once; the top ten hold roughly 4%.

This material consisted of PBMCs from the stem cell graft donor, taken from the stem cell graft. The chain joins TRBV24-1 to TRBJ2-1; 7 bases align to TRBD2. This sequence originates from a human donor who donated a stem cell graft to a child with acute myeloid leukemia. The CDR3 protein is CATSDSTSLNNEQFF. As DNA, the CDR3 is TGTGCCACCAGTGATTCGACTAGCCTAAACAATGAGCAGTTCTTC.